This TCR beta chain was identified in a study of shared clonotypes between healthy human individuals. This clone was seen once. Its antigen is not known. The CDR3 totals 13 residues. V lost 2 bases and J 5 bases, leaving 10 bases between the germline ends. The V gene's germline CDR1 is SGHDT and CDR2 YYEEEE. Study-wide results and caveats: In contrast to clonotypes shared by all four donors, non-shared clonotypes had lower generation probabilities.

TCRdb's table, derived via immunoSEQ multiplex PCR, lists solely in-frame clones and lacks some. The data show 1.4 million or so clones, approximately 98.5% seen once. Investigators divided CD4+ cells into CD45RA+ naive and CD45RA-negative memory subsets. Sequenced input: naive CD4+ T cells sorted from blood. The subset was: CD45RA+ positively selected. The gene calls are TRBV5-6 and TRBJ1-1; D perhaps matches TRBD1 (6 bases). The source is a man between 25 and 39 years old in good health. CDR3 loop: CASSFITGTEAFF. As DNA, the CDR3 is TGTGCCAGCAGCTTCATCACAGGGACTGAAGCTTTCTTT.